Each of the 26 T cell receptor beta chains below was sequenced from the same sample in a study of T cells after yellow fever vaccination. TCRdb fed the 5' RACE reads into MiXCR, producing one record per CDR3 protein. Here the sample spans about 120,000 distinct CDR3 sequences, around 6.7% being singletons. This specimen was CD4+ T cells sorted from PBMCs, taken 35 to 50 days after the first yellow fever vaccination. The receptors derive from a man between 18 and 35 years old who received the YFV17D yellow fever vaccine.

There are many counts of this clonotype. The genes are TRBV7-9 and TRBJ1-5; 10 bases match TRBD1. CDR3 length: 13 residues. V gave up 5 bases and J gave up 7 bases; unmatched junction bases: 2. Germline CDR1 and CDR2: SEHNR and FQNEAQ (reference sequence). The chain's CDR3 is CASSRGQGQPQHF. DNA for the CDR3: TGTGCCAGCAGCAGGGGACAGGGGCAGCCCCAGCATTTT.

This clonotype was seen ten or more times. CDR3 residues: CASRLTGGSGANVLTF. The CDR3 nucleotides read TGTGCCAGCAGATTGACAGGGGGCAGTGGGGCCAACGTCCTGACTTTC. The chain joins TRBV7-3 to TRBJ2-6, with TRBD1 identical over 10 bases. Germline assignment: CDR1 SGHTA and CDR2 FQGTGA. V lost 6 bases, J lost 3 bases, and 5 bases stayed unmatched. The CDR3 has 16 amino acids.

About this clonotype itself: No conserved phenylalanine or tryptophan ends this CDR3, so it is likely a read error. The chain is built from TRBV9 and TRBJ1-1; no clear D gene. The germline V and J ends were trimmed by 4 bases and 1 base, with 11 bases remaining between them. This CDR3 is built from 14 residues. Germline V CDR1 and CDR2: SGDLS, YYNGEE. CDR3 in amino acids: CASSKRTGNTEAFL. In DNA form, the CDR3 reads TGTGCCAGCAGCAAGCGGACGGGGAACACTGAAGCTTTCTTG.

This clonotype was seen many times. This chain connects TRBV4-2 to TRBJ2-2; 11 positions match TRBD2. J gave up 5 bases and V 1 base, and 9 bases lay outside the gene matches. The CDR3 covers 18 residues. CDR1 LGHNA and CDR2 YNFKEQ come from the germline V gene. DNA for the CDR3: TGTGCCAGCAGCCAAGTTTCGCTAGCGGGGGGTGTAACCGGGGAGCTGTTTTTT. Amino acid sequence: CASSQVSLAGGVTGELFF.

The V call is TRBV5-1, the J call TRBJ2-3, with 9 bases identical to TRBD1. Germline V CDR1 and CDR2: SGHRS, YFSETQ. CDR3 length: 15 residues. Losses at the gene ends were 6 bases for V and 0 bases for J; bases not matched to a gene: 5. DNA of the CDR3: TGCGCCAGCAACTGGGGACAGGGAAGCACAGATACGCAGTATTTT. Its protein is CASNWGQGSTDTQYF.

This clonotype was seen only a few times. V and J are TRBV20-1 and TRBJ1-1; D is undetermined. V was clipped by 4 bases and J by 0 bases, with 9 bases between them. The CDR3 has 13 amino acids. Germline CDR1 is DFQATT and CDR2 is SNEGSKA (reference sequence). Here the CDR3 reads CSAIGRLNTEAFF. Here the CDR3 DNA reads TGCAGTGCTATAGGACGGCTGAACACTGAAGCTTTCTTT.

This clonotype came up many times. The rearrangement joins TRBV20-1 to TRBJ2-1, with D tentatively TRBD1 or TRBD2 (6 bases each). Germline lookup yields CDR1 DFQATT and CDR2 SNEGSKA (reference sequence). CDR3 size: 16 residues. Trimming took off 0 bases at V and 5 bases at J, with 17 bases between the two ends. This CDR3 reads CSARDTGGYDHNEQFF. In DNA form, the CDR3 reads TGCAGTGCTAGAGATACCGGGGGCTACGACCACAATGAGCAGTTCTTC.

This clonotype was counted ten times or more. CDR3 sequence: CASSPPGRSGEQYF. In nucleotides, the CDR3 is TGTGCCAGCTCACCACCGGGCAGGTCGGGTGAGCAGTACTTC. The J gene is TRBJ2-7, the V gene TRBV18; unclear D gene. This CDR3 is 14 amino acids long. Germline CDR1 and CDR2: KGHSH and LQKENI. V dropped 0 bases and J dropped 7 bases, with 13 bases sitting between them.

V gene TRBV6-5 combines with J gene TRBJ2-1; 12 positions match TRBD2. Germline values: CDR1 MNHEY, CDR2 SVGAGI. Unmatched junction bases numbered 7, after V lost 6 bases and J lost 4 bases. The CDR3 spans 16 residues. CDR3 protein: CASRSLAGGPYNEQFF. Here the CDR3 DNA reads TGTGCCAGCAGATCACTAGCGGGGGGCCCTTACAATGAGCAGTTCTTC.

V gene TRBV18 combines with J gene TRBJ2-3, with TRBD2 as a possible D gene (6 bases). The CDR3 totals 13 residues. Germline V gene lookup returns CDR1 KGHSH and CDR2 LQKENI. Trimming left V 3 bases short and J 6 bases short, with 10 bases between. The CDR3 sequence: CASSPGGEDTQYF. The CDR3 DNA follows: TGTGCCAGCTCACCCGGAGGGGAGGATACGCAGTATTTT.

Ten or more counts support this clonotype. This chain uses TRBV20-1 with TRBJ1-5; no clear D. CDR1 and CDR2 (germline): DFQATT, SNEGSKA (reference sequence). V was cut by 1 base and J by 9 bases, with 10 bases left in between. This CDR3 has 12 amino acids. In DNA form, the CDR3 reads TGCAGTGCTAGAGCTACGAACCTGCCCCAGCATTTT. Protein: CSARATNLPQHF.

This clonotype was seen ten or more times. The chain joins TRBV12-3 or TRBV12-4 to TRBJ1-2, with TRBD1 as a possible D gene (5 bases). V dropped 6 bases and J dropped 4 bases, with 15 bases sitting between them. This CDR3 comprises 14 residues. The CDR3 here is CASRQNAGLYGYTF. CDR3 DNA: TGTGCCAGCAGACAAAACGCGGGGCTCTATGGCTACACCTTC.

A note on this clonotype: A much more abundant neighbour one base away suggests this may be a read error. V and J are TRBV9 and TRBJ2-2; D gene uncertain. Germline loops: CDR1 SGDLS, CDR2 YYNGEE. The CDR3 is 17 amino acids. The V gene lost 2 bases and the J gene lost 4 bases, with 18 bases spanning the gap. CDR3 nucleotides: TGTGCCAGCAGCGTCGACACTACCCCCTGGGGCACCGGGGAGCTGTTTTTT. Translating it yields CASSVDTTPWGTGELFF.

This clonotype was seen at least ten times. The chain carries TRBV3-1 and TRBJ2-3, with D hard to call. V lost 6 bases and J lost 3, with 16 bases in between. Germline V gene lookup returns CDR1 LGHDT and CDR2 YNNKEL (reference sequence). The CDR3 runs 15 residues. CDR3 residues: CASRPTPTATDTQYF. The CDR3 DNA follows: TGTGCCAGCAGGCCAACTCCGACGGCGACAGATACGCAGTATTTT.

This clonotype was counted ten times or more. CDR3 region: CASSPVGIQETQYF. The CDR3 bases are TGTGCCAGCAGCCCCGTCGGGATACAAGAGACCCAGTACTTC. The chain recombines TRBV12-3 or TRBV12-4 with TRBJ2-5; D possibly corresponds to TRBD2 (5 bases). This CDR3 comprises 14 residues. Trimming shortened V by 6 bases and J by 2 bases, and 13 bases separated the two germline ends.

Worth noting for this clonotype: Just one base apart from a much larger clone, this may be a read error. The CDR3 loop reads CASSFIRTKSKNEQFF. CDR3 sequence (DNA): TGTGCCAGCAGCTTTATCCGTACCAAGTCGAAAAATGAGCAGTTCTTC. This chain uses TRBV5-6 with TRBJ2-1; the D is unclear. Per germline, CDR1 SGHDT and CDR2 YYEEEE. CDR3 length: 16 amino acids. Trimming left V 2 bases short and J 7 bases short, with 19 bases between.

The chain employs TRBV5-1 and TRBJ2-2; the match to TRBD1 covers 7 bases. This CDR3 region has 15 residues. The junction had 11 bases not matched to a gene; V was cut back by 7 bases and J by 5 bases. Germline CDR1 SGHRS, CDR2 YFSETQ. This CDR3 is CASLPNRGGTGELFF. The CDR3, as DNA: TGCGCCAGCCTTCCGAACAGGGGTGGAACCGGGGAGCTGTTTTTT.

This clonotype was seen only a few times. The V gene is TRBV29-1, the J gene TRBJ2-5, with D possibly TRBD1 on 6 matching bases. The CDR3 extends over 13 amino acids. CDR1 and CDR2 from the germline V gene are SQVTM and ANQGSEA. Trimming left V 1 base short and J 6 bases short, with 12 bases between. For the CDR3, the DNA is TGCAGCGTTGAAGGGCAGGGGCGTCAGACCCAGTACTTC. Translation: CSVEGQGRQTQYF.

This clonotype was picked up a small number of times. The CDR3 DNA is TGCGCCAGCAGCTTGGTAAGCTCCTTATCCTACAATGAGCAGTTCTTC. It translates to CASSLVSSLSYNEQFF. The V gene is TRBV5-1, the J gene TRBJ2-1; D not resolved. CDR1 is SGHRS, CDR2 YFSETQ, per germline. Trimming cost V 0 bases and J 1 base, with 11 bases left between them. There are 16 residues in the CDR3.

This clonotype was seen many times. The chain links TRBV10-3 to TRBJ1-2; 8 positions agree with TRBD1. Germline V gene data show CDR1 as ENHRY and CDR2 as SYGVKD. The CDR3 is 13 residues long. Germline trimming cut 3 bases from V and 7 bases from J; bases unmatched to any gene: 4. CDR3 sequence reads: CAISEGQGSGYTF. The CDR3 DNA follows: TGTGCCATCAGTGAAGGACAGGGTAGTGGCTACACCTTC.

This clonotype was seen repeatedly, ten times or more. The chain employs TRBV10-3 and TRBJ1-2; D is unresolved. V lost 2 bases and J lost 8, with 9 bases in between. The CDR3 length is 12 residues. CDR1 and CDR2 (germline): ENHRY, SYGVKD. The CDR3 DNA reads TGTGCCATCAGTGAGCTCGAGTCCGGCTACACCTTC. Translated, it gives CAISELESGYTF.

This clonotype was observed many times. The rearrangement links TRBV3-1 to TRBJ2-1; D is unresolved. The CDR3 runs 13 residues. From germline, CDR1 is LGHDT and CDR2 YNNKEL (reference sequence). The V end was cut by 1 base, the J end by 9 bases, with 10 bases between. The CDR3 protein is CASSQGGASEQFF. CDR3 DNA sequence: TGTGCCAGCAGCCAAGGAGGCGCTAGTGAGCAGTTCTTC.

This clonotype was seen only a few times. The rearrangement joins TRBV7-2 to TRBJ2-2; a weak D match, TRBD1 (5 bases). The CDR3 is made up of 16 amino acids. V was trimmed by 2 bases and J by 1 base, leaving 11 bases between them. The germline V gene encodes CDR1 SGHTA and CDR2 FQGNSA. CDR3 coding DNA: TGTGCCAGCAGCTTATTCCGACAGAGGAACACCGGGGAGCTGTTTTTT. Encoded protein: CASSLFRQRNTGELFF.

This clonotype was found many times. The V and J genes are TRBV20-1 and TRBJ2-7, with D hard to call. Trimming cost V 3 bases and J 3 bases, with 12 bases left between them. Per the germline V gene, CDR1 is DFQATT and CDR2 is SNEGSKA (reference sequence). The CDR3 extends over 13 amino acids. DNA of the CDR3: TGCAGTGCTAGTAAAGGGCGCGGCTACGAGCAGTACTTC. The encoded protein is CSASKGRGYEQYF.

At least ten counts were recorded for this clonotype. CDR3 sequence: CSARDPRTGRDEAFF. DNA for the CDR3: TGCAGTGCTAGAGACCCCAGGACAGGGAGGGATGAAGCTTTCTTT. The chain carries TRBV20-1 and TRBJ1-1; TRBD1 agrees at 8 bases. Germline-derived CDR1 and CDR2 are DFQATT and SNEGSKA (reference sequence). V lost 0 bases to trimming and J lost 7 bases; unmatched junction nucleotides: 10. The CDR3 spans 15 residues.

There are many counts of this clonotype. This sequence joins TRBV5-1 and TRBJ2-1, with 8 bases that match TRBD1. V lost 4 bases and J lost 5; bases outside the gene matches: 11. Germline loops: CDR1 SGHRS, CDR2 YFSETQ. The CDR3 consists of 16 residues. DNA for the CDR3: TGCGCCAGCAGCCAGGGAACGGGACAGGCCCACAATGAGCAGTTCTTC. Translating gives CASSQGTGQAHNEQFF.